The clone carrying this T cell receptor (beta chain) is labeled as medium-sized. What it recognizes is unknown. Starting material for RNA and DNA co-extraction consisted of about 20-30 mg of unsorted bulk tissue. Patients were chronically HBV-infected and treatment-naive. Total RNA amounting to 500 ng was the source from which TCR beta cDNA was made with a constant-region primer. It was through three nested multiplex PCR rounds of slightly modified ARM-PCR that TCR beta libraries arose. Rounds one and two of PCR, each of 10 cycles, were primed with TRBV1-TRBV30 forward primers and a C-beta reverse primer. TCRdb re-analysed the multiplex PCR reads in MiXCR, keeping a single row per CDR3 protein. The profile shows about 99,000 distinct CDR3 sequences, 69% of them singletons. The data were taken from a study of tumor-infiltrating lymphocytes in primary liver carcinoma. For the study at large: Productive TCRbeta read counts per sample ran from roughly 3.6 to 7.5 million and were similar across tissue types. Study-wide results and limits: It was observed that only about 7.5-25% of the top clones appeared in every one of the five tumor regions.

The germline gives CDR1 SGHNT, CDR2 YENEEA. The V end was cut by 3 bases, the J end by 6 bases, with 12 bases between. The CDR3 spans 14 residues. The receptor was derived from a woman aged 55 to 70 with primary liver carcinoma and hepatitis B virus infection. The sequencing input was liver tumor tissue from sampling region 5. Subset here: tumor region T5, tumor centre. V is TRBV11-3 and J is TRBJ2-1; D remains ambiguous. CDR3 protein: CASSFPSVGNEQFF. The CDR3 DNA reads TGTGCCAGCAGCTTCCCTTCCGTTGGCAATGAGCAGTTCTTC.